These 13 T cell receptor beta chains originate from one sample sequenced in a study of CXCR3-negative and CXCR3-positive naive CD8 T cells. Via 5' RACE with UMI labels, TRB cDNA libraries were prepared. TCRdb re-called the 5' RACE reads, yielding one record per CDR3 amino acid sequence without DNA. Its table records approximately 56,000 distinct CDR3 sequences. Sequenced input: memory CD8+ T cells from blood. These receptor sequences come from a human donor in good health. Some clones in this sample may be carry-over from other donors' samples.

The J gene is TRBJ2-1, the V gene TRBV29-1. Germline V gives CDR1 SQVTM, CDR2 ANQGSEA. CDR3 length equals 14 residues. CDR3 protein: CSVEVASVGVEQFF.

The chain links TRBV11-2 to TRBJ2-5. In germline, CDR1 is SGHAT, CDR2 FQNNGV. The CDR3 is made up of 14 amino acids. The CDR3 protein is CASSLEGYQETQYF.

The chain carries TRBV20-1 and TRBJ1-2; TCRdb picks TRBD1, but there is no DNA to check that call. From germline, CDR1 is DFQATT and CDR2 SNEGSKA (reference sequence). The length of the CDR3 is 15 residues. CDR3: CSARDHGQGDYGYTF.

This rearrangement joins TRBV5-1 to TRBJ1-3. Per the germline V gene, CDR1 is SGHRS and CDR2 is YFSETQ. The CDR3 covers 14 residues. The CDR3 loop is CASSAGSSGNTIYF.

The chain employs TRBV29-1 and TRBJ2-7. The CDR3 loop spans 14 amino acids. Germline lookup yields CDR1 SQVTM and CDR2 ANQGSEA. CDR3 loop: CSVEDPDTVYEQYF.

V usage is TRBV29-1 and J usage is TRBJ2-1; there is no DNA to check the TCRdb D call of TRBD2. Germline loops: CDR1 SQVTM, CDR2 ANQGSEA. The CDR3 length is 17 residues. CDR3 region: CSVEPLEGRAGYNEQFF.

The chain combines TRBV21-1 with TRBJ1-5. TRBV21-1 constitutes a pseudogene. There are 13 residues in the CDR3. The chain's CDR3 is CASSKEGVAPQHF.

V gene TRBV28 combines with J gene TRBJ1-6. The V gene's germline CDR1 is MDHEN and CDR2 SYDVKM. The CDR3 length is 14 residues. The CDR3: CASSRTHGGSPLHF.

The chain recombines TRBV7-6 with TRBJ2-2. The CDR3 sequence is 17 residues long. Germline CDR1 SGHVS, CDR2 FNYEAQ. This CDR3 is CASSLSGLGTNTGELFF.

This chain uses TRBV28 with TRBJ2-7; lacking DNA, the TRBD2 call made by TCRdb goes unchecked. The germline gives CDR1 MDHEN, CDR2 SYDVKM. The CDR3 contains 13 residues. CDR3 residues: CASSLSPGREQYF.

The chain employs TRBV29-1 and TRBJ2-7. The CDR3 is 15 residues long. Germline CDR1 is SQVTM and CDR2 is ANQGSEA. CDR3 sequence reads: CSVEDRGRGLYEQYF.

The rearrangement joins TRBV29-1 to TRBJ1-1. The CDR3 length is 12 residues. Germline assignment: CDR1 SQVTM and CDR2 ANQGSEA. The CDR3 loop is CSCRLGSTEAFF.

The CDR3 protein is CASSYGAPPGADEQYF. This sequence joins TRBV6-6 and TRBJ2-7; the TCRdb D gene call, TRBD1, has no DNA to confirm it. The CDR3 has 16 residues. Per the germline V gene, CDR1 is MNHNY and CDR2 is SVGAGI (reference sequence).